This T cell receptor (beta chain) was observed in a study of T-cell memory formation after mild COVID-19. Overall study results and limits: Second-wave clones reaching peak frequency on day 37 lacked confirmed SARS-CoV-2 specificity. Clones that shrank (day 15 to 85) were balanced CD4/CD8, whereas later expanders leaned CD4+. Contracting CD4+ clones sat mainly in CM and EM; CD8+ in EMRA. Prior to infection, memory already included some responding clones, suggesting cross-reactive memory joined.

In the case of this clonotype: What it binds is not known.

MiXCR was run by TCRdb on the 5' RACE reads, yielding one entry per CDR3 protein. Of roughly 300,000 distinct CDR3 sequences listed, under 8.5% are singletons. The sequence derives from a man between 18 and 35 years old who had mild COVID-19 (a few samples of this study predate the infection). Cell type and time point are not known. Material: PBMCs or a T cell subset sorted from them (not recorded which).

The CDR3 region is CASFPGDRAPRRETQYF. CDR3 bases: TGCGCCAGCTTCCCGGGGGACAGGGCCCCCCGCCGGGAGACCCAGTACTTC. The gene calls are TRBV5-1 and TRBJ2-5; 9 bases agree with TRBD1. CDR1 SGHRS and CDR2 YFSETQ come from the germline V gene. V lost 7 bases to trimming and J lost 5 bases; unmatched junction nucleotides: 18. This CDR3 is 17 amino acids long.